One and the same sample provided the 3 T cell receptor beta chains below, sequenced in a study of post-analysis software for immune sequencing data. Overall study results and limits: Five or six TRBV segments, TRBV5-6, TRBV5-1 and TRBV20-1 among them, were found more frequent in patients than controls.

These receptors lack a known antigen. Sequencing libraries made from TCR beta cDNA carried unique molecular identifiers. TCRdb re-analysed the PCR reads in MiXCR, keeping a single row per CDR3 protein. Of around 440,000 distinct CDR3 sequences detected, around 40% appear once; the ten largest clones hold over 10%. The source material was blood. The receptor set was obtained from a girl aged 10 to 17 with multiple sclerosis.

The V gene is TRBV20-1, the J gene TRBJ1-1, with D maybe TRBD1 (6 bases). Germline V lookup: CDR1 DFQATT, CDR2 SNEGSKA (reference sequence). This CDR3 contains 14 residues. V lost 4 bases, J lost 0 bases, and 12 bases lay in between. The CDR3 DNA reads TGCAGTGCTACCAGGACAGCCATGAACACTGAAGCTTTCTTT. This encodes CSATRTAMNTEAFF.

A single count supports this clonotype. The chain links TRBV10-3 to TRBJ2-1; 11 bases agree with TRBD2. The CDR3 is 15 residues long. The V segment lost 3 bases and the J segment 9 bases; nucleotides outside the gene matches: 7. In germline, CDR1 is ENHRY, CDR2 SYGVKD. The CDR3 sequence: CAISDIAGGGFEQFF. The CDR3 region has the DNA TGTGCCATCAGTGACATAGCGGGAGGGGGGTTTGAGCAGTTCTTC.

This clonotype was observed a few times. J is TRBJ2-1 and V is TRBV20-1, with TRBD2 as a possible D gene (6 bases). Germline V gene sequence: CDR1 DFQATT, CDR2 SNEGSKA (reference sequence). The V and J ends lost 5 bases and 5 bases respectively, with 16 bases between them. The CDR3 runs 14 residues. The CDR3: CSAGGFPGHNEQFF. The CDR3 DNA reads as TGCAGTGCTGGGGGGTTCCCTGGGCACAATGAGCAGTTCTTC.